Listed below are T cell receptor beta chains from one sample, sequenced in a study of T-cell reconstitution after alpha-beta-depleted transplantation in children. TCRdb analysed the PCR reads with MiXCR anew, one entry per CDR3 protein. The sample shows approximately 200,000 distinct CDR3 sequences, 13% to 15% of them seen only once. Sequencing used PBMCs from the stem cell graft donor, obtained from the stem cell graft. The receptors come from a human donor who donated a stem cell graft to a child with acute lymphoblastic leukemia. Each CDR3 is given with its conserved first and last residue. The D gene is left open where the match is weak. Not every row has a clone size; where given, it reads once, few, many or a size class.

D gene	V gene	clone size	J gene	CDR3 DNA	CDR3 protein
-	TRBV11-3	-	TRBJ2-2	TGTGCCAGCAGCCATAGGGACACAACCGGGGAGCTGTTTTTT	CASSHRDTTGELFF
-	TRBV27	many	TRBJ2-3	TGTGCCAGCAGTTCCTACACAGATACGCAGTATTTT	CASSSYTDTQYF
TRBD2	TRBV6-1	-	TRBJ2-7	TGTGCCAGCAGCCCGAAGCGGGGGGCATCTCTAGTCGAGCAGTACTTC	CASSPKRGASLVEQYF
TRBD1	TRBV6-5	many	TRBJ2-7	TGTGCCAGCGGCCGGGACAGCGACGAGCAGTACTTC	CASGRDSDEQYF
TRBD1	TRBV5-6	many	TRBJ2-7	TGTGCCAGCAGAACTCGGGACAGGGGTTCTTACGAGCAGTACTTC	CASRTRDRGSYEQYF
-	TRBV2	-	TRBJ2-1	TGTGCCTCCCAACGGCTCAGGGGCAATGAGCAGTTCTTC	CASQRLRGNEQFF
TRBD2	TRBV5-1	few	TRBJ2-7	TGCGCCAGCAGCTTGACCCCCATAGAAGGACTAGCGGGGCTCTCCTACGAGCAGTACTTC	CASSLTPIEGLAGLSYEQYF
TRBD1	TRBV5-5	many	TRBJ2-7	TGTGCCAGCAGCTTTCGAGAGCCACGGACAGGCGACTTC	CASSFREPRTGDF
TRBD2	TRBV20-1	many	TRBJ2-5	TGCAGTGCTACTGGACTAGCGGGAGAGACCCAGTACTTC	CSATGLAGETQYF
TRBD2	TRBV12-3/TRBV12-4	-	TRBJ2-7	TGTGCCAGCACCCTAGTGGTAGCGGGAGGTTTGGACCAACCTGGGGAGCAGTACTTC	CASTLVVAGGLDQPGEQYF
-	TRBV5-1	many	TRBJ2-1	TGCGCCAGCAAACGATCCTACCCCGGTAATGAGCAGTTCTTC	CASKRSYPGNEQFF
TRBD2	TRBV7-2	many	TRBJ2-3	TGTGCCAGCAGCTTGGGACTAGCGGGATCAGATACGCAGTATTTT	CASSLGLAGSDTQYF
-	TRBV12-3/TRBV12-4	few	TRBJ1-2	TGTGCCAGCAGTTCGGGACATTTTCCCGGACTACGCTTTTTCGGCTATGGCTACACCTTC	CASSSGHFPGLRFFGYGYTF
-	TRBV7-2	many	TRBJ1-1	TGTGCCAGCAGCTCTCCGGCGGGAGGGGATTGGCGCGCTGAAGCTTTCTTT	CASSSPAGGDWRAEAFF
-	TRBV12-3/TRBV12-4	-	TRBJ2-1	TGTGCCAGCAGTGCCATCGACCCTGAAACTAGTGATGAGCAGTTCTTC	CASSAIDPETSDEQFF
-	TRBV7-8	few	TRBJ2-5	TGTGCCAGCAGCTCACTGGGGACTTACGGGGCCCAGTACTTC	CASSSLGTYGAQYF